This TCR beta chain was profiled in a study of radiation and T cells in renal cell carcinoma. Study results and caveats: In blood, top tumor clones expanded by 2 weeks, shrinking by 4.

This clone has a single count. Its antigen is as yet unknown. Time point denoted: blood 2 weeks post-SBRT. Treatment described: 15 Gy SBRT to primary tumor, nephrectomy 4 weeks later. The germline gives CDR1 SGHRS, CDR2 YFSETQ. The CDR3 spans 14 residues. Germline trimming cut 3 bases from V and 5 bases from J; bases unmatched to any gene: 3. Here immunoSEQ multiplex PCR was the method, and the copy in TCRdb shows in-frame clones only, minus some. The repertoire holds 100,000 to 150,000 clones, with about four fifths as singletons. The clonotype originates from a man over 45 with renal cell carcinoma. Specimen: blood, collected from a patient whose treatment included radiotherapy and nephrectomy. The V and J genes are TRBV5-1 and TRBJ2-1, with 9 bases that match TRBD1. As DNA, the CDR3 is TGCGCCAGCAGCTCACAGGGGGCTAACAATGAGCAGTTCTTC. Amino acid sequence: CASSSQGANNEQFF.